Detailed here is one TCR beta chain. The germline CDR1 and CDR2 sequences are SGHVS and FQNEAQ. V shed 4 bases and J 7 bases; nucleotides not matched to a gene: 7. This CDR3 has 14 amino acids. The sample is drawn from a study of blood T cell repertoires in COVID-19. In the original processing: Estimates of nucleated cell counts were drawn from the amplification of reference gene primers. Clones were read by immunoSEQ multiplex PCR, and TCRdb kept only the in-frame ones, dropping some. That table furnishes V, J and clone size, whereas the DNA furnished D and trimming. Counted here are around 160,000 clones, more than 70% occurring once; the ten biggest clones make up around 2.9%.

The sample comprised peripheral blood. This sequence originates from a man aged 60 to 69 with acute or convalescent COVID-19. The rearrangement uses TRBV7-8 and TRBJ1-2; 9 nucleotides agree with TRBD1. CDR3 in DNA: TGTGCCAGCAGCTCCTCACAGGGGGCAACTGGCTACACCTTC. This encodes CASSSSQGATGYTF.